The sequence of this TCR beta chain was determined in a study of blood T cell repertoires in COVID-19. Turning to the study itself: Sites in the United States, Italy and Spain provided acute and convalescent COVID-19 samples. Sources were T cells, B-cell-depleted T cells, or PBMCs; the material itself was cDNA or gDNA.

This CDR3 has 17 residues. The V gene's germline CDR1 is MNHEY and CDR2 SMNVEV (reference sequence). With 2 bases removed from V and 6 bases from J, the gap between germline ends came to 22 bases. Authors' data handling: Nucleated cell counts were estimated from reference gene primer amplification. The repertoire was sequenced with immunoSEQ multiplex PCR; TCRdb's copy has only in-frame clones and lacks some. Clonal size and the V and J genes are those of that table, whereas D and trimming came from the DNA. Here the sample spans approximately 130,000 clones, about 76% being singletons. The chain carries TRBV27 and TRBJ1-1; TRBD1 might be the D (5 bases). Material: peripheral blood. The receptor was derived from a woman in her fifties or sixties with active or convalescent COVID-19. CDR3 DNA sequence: TGTGCCAGCAGTTTACGGGCTGGCTGGAGGGGATCTGCTGAAGCTTTCTTT. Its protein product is CASSLRAGWRGSAEAFF.